What follows is one TCR beta chain and its context. TCRdb independently ran MiXCR on the RT-PCR reads; one entry per CDR3 protein. The sample shows some 540,000 distinct CDR3 sequences, under 30% of them seen only once. These data come from a study of response to subunit inactivated influenza vaccine. The same data also went into a second study, on T cells expressing NK-cell markers. That publication notes: Production of TCR beta cDNA relied on 5'RACE template switching with UMIs. The study drew TCR beta repertoires from sorted CD3+CD56+NKG2C+, CD3+CD56+NKG2C- and CD3+CD56-NKG2C+ T cells.

The TCR comes from a man aged 50 to 59 who received an inactivated influenza vaccine. The sample was CD4+ T cells sorted from PBMCs, taken approximately 12 days after vaccination.

CDR3 residues: CASSPLGMNTPYGYTF. The CDR3 DNA reads as TGTGCCAGCAGCCCCCTGGGGATGAATACGCCATATGGCTACACCTTC. The V and J genes are TRBV3-1 and TRBJ1-2, with D hard to call. The V gene lost 4 bases and the J gene lost 5 bases, with 20 bases spanning the gap. Germline CDR1 is LGHDT and CDR2 is YNNKEL (reference sequence). This CDR3 has 16 amino acids. Full variable domain (rest looked up from reference TRBV3-1 and TRBJ1-2): DTAVSQTPKYLVTQMGNDKSIKCEQNLGHDTMYWYKQDSKKFLKIMFSYNNKELIINETVPNRFSPKSPDKAHLNLHINSLELGDSAVYFCASSPLGMNTPYGYTFGSGTRLTVV.